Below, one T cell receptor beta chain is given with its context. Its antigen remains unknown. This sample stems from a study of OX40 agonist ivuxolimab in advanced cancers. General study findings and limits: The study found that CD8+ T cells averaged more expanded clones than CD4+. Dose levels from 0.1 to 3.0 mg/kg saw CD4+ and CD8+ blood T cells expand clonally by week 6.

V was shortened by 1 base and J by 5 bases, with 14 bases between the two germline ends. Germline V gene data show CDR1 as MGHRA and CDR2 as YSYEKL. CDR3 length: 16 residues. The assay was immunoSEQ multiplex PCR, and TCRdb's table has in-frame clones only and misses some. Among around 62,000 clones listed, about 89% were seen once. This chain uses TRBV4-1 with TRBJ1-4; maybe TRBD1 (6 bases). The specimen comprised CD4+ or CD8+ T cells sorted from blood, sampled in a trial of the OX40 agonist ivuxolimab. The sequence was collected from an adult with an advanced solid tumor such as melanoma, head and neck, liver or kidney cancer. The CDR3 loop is CASSQVPGQKNEKLFF. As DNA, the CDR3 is TGCGCCAGCAGCCAAGTTCCAGGACAGAAAAATGAAAAACTGTTTTTT.